This TCR beta chain was documented in a study of cytomegalovirus exposure and HLA in healthy donors. Turning to this clone: The antigen is not known.

Findings and caveats of the study: Associated with cytomegalovirus, according to the listing, were around 170 TCR beta chains. Cytomegalovirus status was reportedly diagnosed by the classifier with high sensitivity and specificity. Among the CMV-associated chains, a few were confirmed in vitro as specific for CMV antigens. Later analysis suggested most CMV-associated TCR beta chains were HLA-restricted.

The PCR contained 60 Vbeta and 13 Jbeta primers. The data were produced by immunoSEQ multiplex PCR, yet TCRdb's version contains in-frame clones alone and is incomplete. Seen here are 150,000 or so clones, roughly 77% observed once, and the top ten hold roughly 7.7%. This CDR3 is 12 amino acids long. V lost 4 bases to trimming and J lost 12 bases; unmatched junction nucleotides: 9. Germline V gives CDR1 LNHDA, CDR2 SQIVND (reference sequence). The sample consisted of PBMCs. The chain is built from TRBV19 and TRBJ2-7; 7 positions agree with TRBD1. The sequence derives from a man younger than 40 in good health and CMV-seropositive. The CDR3, as DNA: TGTGCCAGTAGTACTAAGGACAGGCTTTTGTACTTC. It specifies CASSTKDRLLYF.